Each of the 13 T cell receptor beta chains below was sequenced from the same sample in a study of cytomegalovirus exposure and HLA in healthy donors. PCR involved 60 Vbeta and 13 Jbeta primers. Produced via immunoSEQ multiplex PCR; TCRdb's table is partial and in-frame only. This table holds 200,000 to 250,000 clones, around four fifths found once. The sequenced sample consisted of PBMCs. The receptor set was obtained from a boy aged 5-17 years in good health and CMV-seronegative.

This chain joins TRBV7-6 and TRBJ2-3; TRBD1 is a possible D gene (5 bases). CDR1 is SGHVS and CDR2 is FNYEAQ in the germline V gene. There are 15 residues in the CDR3. V lost 4 bases, J lost 4 bases, and 15 bases lay in between. The CDR3 protein is CASSSNVRVPDTQYF. CDR3 nucleotides: TGTGCCAGCAGCTCTAACGTCAGGGTTCCAGATACGCAGTATTTT.

The chain joins TRBV5-1 to TRBJ2-7, with TRBD2 matching 9 bases. V trimming: 2 bases; J trimming: 4 bases; junction bases outside the gene matches: 4. This CDR3 has 14 residues. Germline CDR1 is SGHRS and CDR2 is YFSETQ. The CDR3 DNA reads as TGCGCCAGCAGCTTAGTAGCGGGAGATTACGAGCAGTACTTC. Translation: CASSLVAGDYEQYF.

CDR3 in amino acids: CASSRTGGAETQYF. CDR3 sequence (DNA): TGTGCCAGTAGTCGGACAGGGGGCGCAGAGACCCAGTACTTC. The chain links TRBV19 to TRBJ2-5, with 11 bases identical to TRBD1. Trimming at V came to 5 bases and at J to 4 bases, leaving 3 bases not matched to a gene. Per germline, CDR1 LNHDA and CDR2 SQIVND (reference sequence). This CDR3 contains 14 residues.

This rearrangement joins TRBV14 to TRBJ1-2, with 7 bases that match TRBD1. The V and J ends lost 6 bases and 8 bases, in that order; junction bases with no gene match: 21. The CDR3 consists of 17 residues. Germline CDR1 SGHDN, CDR2 FVKESK. CDR3 amino acids: CASSPLSTTGPVEGYTF. In nucleotides, the CDR3 is TGTGCCAGCAGTCCCCTTTCTACGACAGGGCCGGTGGAGGGCTACACCTTC.

V is TRBV19 and J is TRBJ2-6; 8 bases fit TRBD1. The length of the CDR3 is 20 residues. CDR1 LNHDA and CDR2 SQIVND come from the germline V gene (reference sequence). The V and J ends lost 4 bases and 1 base, in that order; junction bases with no gene match: 15. In DNA form, the CDR3 reads TGTGCCAGTAGTAAACCAGGGACAGGAATAACAATTTCTGGGGCCAACGTCCTGACTTTC. Its translation is CASSKPGTGITISGANVLTF.

This clone was observed a single time. The sample has other DNA sequences that encode this CDR3 too. The CDR3 is CASSESGGQETQYF. CDR3 sequence (DNA): TGCGCCAGCAGTGAGTCCGGAGGACAAGAGACCCAGTACTTC. The rearrangement links TRBV10-1 to TRBJ2-5; D perhaps matches TRBD2 (5 bases). The CDR3 covers 14 residues. Germline CDR1 WNHNN, CDR2 SYGVQD (reference sequence). V was trimmed by 0 bases and J by 2 bases, leaving 7 bases between them.

This sequence joins TRBV27 and TRBJ2-7; TRBD2 matches at 8 bases. V trimming: 6 bases; J trimming: 0 bases; junction bases outside the gene matches: 4. The CDR3 is 14 residues long. Germline values: CDR1 MNHEY, CDR2 SMNVEV (reference sequence). This chain's CDR3 is CASSRGGSSYEQYF. The CDR3 DNA is TGTGCCAGCAGCCGGGGGGGCAGCTCCTACGAGCAGTACTTC.

The V and J genes are TRBV5-1 and TRBJ2-3; 8 bases align to TRBD2. Germline V gives CDR1 SGHRS, CDR2 YFSETQ. The CDR3 is 15 residues long. V lost 2 bases and J lost 1; bases outside the gene matches: 3. CDR3 sequence reads: CASSLISGGTDTQYF. CDR3 coding DNA: TGCGCCAGCAGCTTAATTAGCGGGGGCACAGATACGCAGTATTTT.

This CDR3 reads CASRGEGTYEQYF. In DNA, the CDR3 is TGCGCCAGTCGCGGGGAGGGAACCTACGAGCAGTACTTC. The chain combines TRBV5-1 with TRBJ2-7, with TRBD2 identical over 7 bases. The germline V gene has CDR1 SGHRS and CDR2 YFSETQ. J gave up 2 bases and V 8 bases, and 7 bases lay outside the gene matches. The CDR3 runs to 13 residues.

This chain uses TRBV5-6 with TRBJ2-7, with TRBD1 as a possible D gene (6 bases). The CDR3 is 16 residues long. Trimming removed 3 bases at V and 1 base at J, with 17 bases between. CDR1 is SGHDT and CDR2 is YYEEEE in the germline V gene. The CDR3 loop reads CASSSVSPGQSYEQYF. The CDR3 DNA reads as TGTGCCAGCAGCTCCGTCTCCCCAGGACAGTCCTACGAGCAGTACTTC.

The chain recombines TRBV2 with TRBJ2-1; a weak D match, TRBD2 (6 bases). Germline lookup yields CDR1 SNHLY and CDR2 FYNNEI. This CDR3 comprises 15 residues. V was pared by 6 bases and J by 15 bases, with 27 bases between. The CDR3 sequence is CASRDETRLQWSRFF. The CDR3 coding sequence is TGTGCCAGCAGGGATGAGACTAGACTACAATGGTCGAGGTTCTTC.

This clone is a singleton in its sample. This rearrangement joins TRBV30 to TRBJ2-5, with 9 bases identical to TRBD1. The CDR3 loop spans 12 amino acids. V lost 8 bases to trimming and J lost 5 bases; unmatched junction nucleotides: 6. Looked up from germline, CDR1 is GTSNPN and CDR2 is SVGIG (reference sequence). The CDR3 region is CAAGQGGETQYF. The CDR3 DNA reads as TGTGCCGCGGGACAGGGCGGGGAGACCCAGTACTTC.

The chain couples TRBV18 to TRBJ1-1, with unresolved D. V dropped 2 bases and J dropped 5 bases, with 9 bases sitting between them. From germline, CDR1 is KGHSH and CDR2 LQKENI. The CDR3 is 13 residues long. The CDR3 here is CASSPSSGTEAFF. CDR3 in DNA: TGTGCCAGCTCACCAAGTTCGGGAACTGAAGCTTTCTTT.